A selection of T cell receptor beta chains follows, all from one sample in a study of shared clonotypes between healthy human individuals. The protocol was immunoSEQ multiplex PCR, while the TCRdb copy is restricted to in-frame clones and leaves out a portion. Found here are roughly 2,000,000 clones, approximately 94% of them singletons; the top ten hold less than 1.5%. Sequenced material: naive CD8+ T cells sorted from blood. These receptors all come from a man aged 18 to 35 in good health. Each CDR3 is given with its conserved first and last residue. Fields, in order: CDR3 DNA, CDR3 protein, clone size, J gene, D gene, V gene. The D gene is left open where the match is weak. Size tells how often a clone was seen (once, few, many) or the class of an expanded clone, and some rows leave it out.

TGTGCCAGCAGCTACGGGGCCGGGACAGGGGCAATAGGTGGCTACACCTTC	CASSYGAGTGAIGGYTF	.	TRBJ1-2	TRBD1	TRBV11-2
TGTGCCAGCAGCTTAGGTGATGGGGAGCAGTACTTC	CASSLGDGEQYF	.	TRBJ2-7	.	TRBV7-2
TGTGCCAGCAGCTTAGGCCCGGCCTACGAGCAGTACTTC	CASSLGPAYEQYF	.	TRBJ2-7	.	TRBV11-2
TGTGCCAGCAGCCTTACAGGGGGAGGGTCCTACGAGCAGTACTTC	CASSLTGGGSYEQYF	.	TRBJ2-7	.	TRBV27
TGTGCCAGCAGCTTAGGTATAAGTGGGAGTATGGATACGCAGTATTTT	CASSLGISGSMDTQYF	.	TRBJ2-3	.	TRBV5-4
TGTGCCAGCACCCACCCGGGGGGACTTAATGAAAAACTGTTTTTT	CASTHPGGLNEKLFF	.	TRBJ1-4	.	TRBV11-2
TGTGCCAGCAGTGATGGCCCATCCGAGCAGTACTTC	CASSDGPSEQYF	once	TRBJ2-7	.	TRBV6-1
TGTGCCAGCAGCCTTGGGACTAGCGACCCCTACGAGCAGTACTTC	CASSLGTSDPYEQYF	.	TRBJ2-7	TRBD2	TRBV14
TGTGCCAGCAGTCGAGGATCGGAAGGCTCCCTCTCTGGAAACACCATATATTTT	CASSRGSEGSLSGNTIYF	.	TRBJ1-3	.	TRBV7-9
TGTGCCAGCAGCCCTGACAGGGCAAACACTGAAGCTTTCTTT	CASSPDRANTEAFF	.	TRBJ1-1	TRBD1	TRBV7-9
TGCGCCAGCAGCTGGTCTAGCGGGGGGGTCAATGAGCAGTTCTTC	CASSWSSGGVNEQFF	.	TRBJ2-1	TRBD2	TRBV5-1
TGTGCCAGCAGCTTAGGGGACACCTACGAGCAGTACTTC	CASSLGDTYEQYF	once	TRBJ2-7	.	TRBV7-9
TGTGCCAGCAGCGGGGGACAGGGGATCGGAAATGAGCAGTTCTTC	CASSGGQGIGNEQFF	.	TRBJ2-1	TRBD1	TRBV11-3
TGTGCCAGCAGCCAAGATGCAGGGATGAACGAGCAGTACTTC	CASSQDAGMNEQYF	.	TRBJ2-7	.	TRBV4-2
TGTGCCAGCAGCTTATTGGCGGAGACCCAGTACTTC	CASSLLAETQYF	.	TRBJ2-5	.	TRBV11-2
TGTGCCAGCAGCTTGGAACTAGCGGGGGGTAATGGTGAGCAGTTCTTC	CASSLELAGGNGEQFF	.	TRBJ2-1	TRBD2	TRBV5-6
TGTGCCAGCAGTCAGACAGGCGGCGAGCAGTACTTC	CASSQTGGEQYF	.	TRBJ2-7	.	TRBV27
TGTGCCAGCAGCTACTCCCCGATGAACACTGAAGCTTTCTTT	CASSYSPMNTEAFF	.	TRBJ1-1	.	TRBV7-2
TGTGCCAGCAGTGTGTACAGAAACTATGGCTACACCTTC	CASSVYRNYGYTF	.	TRBJ1-2	.	TRBV2
TGTGCCAGCAGCTTAGATAGACAGGGGTTAATCGAGCAGTACTTC	CASSLDRQGLIEQYF	.	TRBJ2-7	TRBD1	TRBV11-2
TGTGCCAGCCGCTTAAGGGGAGGGGGCTATGGCTACACCTTC	CASRLRGGGYGYTF	once	TRBJ1-2	.	TRBV27
TGTGCCAGCAGCTTCGACACATCCACCCTCTACGAGCAGTACTTC	CASSFDTSTLYEQYF	once	TRBJ2-7	.	TRBV27